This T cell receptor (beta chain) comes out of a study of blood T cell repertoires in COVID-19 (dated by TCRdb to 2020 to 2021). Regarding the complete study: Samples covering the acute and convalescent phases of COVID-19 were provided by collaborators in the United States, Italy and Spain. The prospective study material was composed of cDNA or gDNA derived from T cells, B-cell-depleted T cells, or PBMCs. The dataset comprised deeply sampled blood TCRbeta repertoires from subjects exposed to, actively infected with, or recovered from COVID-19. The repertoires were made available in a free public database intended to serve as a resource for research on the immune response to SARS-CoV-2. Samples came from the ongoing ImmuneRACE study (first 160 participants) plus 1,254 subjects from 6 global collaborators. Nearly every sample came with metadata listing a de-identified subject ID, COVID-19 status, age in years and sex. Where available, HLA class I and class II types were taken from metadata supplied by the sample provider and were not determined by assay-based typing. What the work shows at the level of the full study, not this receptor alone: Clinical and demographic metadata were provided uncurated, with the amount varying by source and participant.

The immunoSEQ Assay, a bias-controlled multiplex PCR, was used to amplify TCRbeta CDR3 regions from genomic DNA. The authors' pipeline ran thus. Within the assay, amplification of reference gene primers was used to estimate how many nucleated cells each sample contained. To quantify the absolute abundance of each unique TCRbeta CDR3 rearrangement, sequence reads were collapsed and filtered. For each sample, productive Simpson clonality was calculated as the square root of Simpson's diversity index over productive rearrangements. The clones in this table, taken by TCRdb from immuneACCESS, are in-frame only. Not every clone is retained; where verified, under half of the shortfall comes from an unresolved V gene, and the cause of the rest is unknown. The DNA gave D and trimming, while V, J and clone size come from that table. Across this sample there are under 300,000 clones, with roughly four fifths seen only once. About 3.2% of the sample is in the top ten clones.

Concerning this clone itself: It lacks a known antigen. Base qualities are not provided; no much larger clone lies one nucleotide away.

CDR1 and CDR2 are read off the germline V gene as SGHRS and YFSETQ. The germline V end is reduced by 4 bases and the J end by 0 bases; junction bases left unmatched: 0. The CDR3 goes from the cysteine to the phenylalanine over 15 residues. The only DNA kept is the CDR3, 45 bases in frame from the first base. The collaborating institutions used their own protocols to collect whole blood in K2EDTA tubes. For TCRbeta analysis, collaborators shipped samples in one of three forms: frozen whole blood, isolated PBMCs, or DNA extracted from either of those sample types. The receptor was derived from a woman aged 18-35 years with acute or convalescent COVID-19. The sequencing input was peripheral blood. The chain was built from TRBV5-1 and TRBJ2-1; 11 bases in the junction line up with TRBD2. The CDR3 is CASSGLAGSYNEQFF. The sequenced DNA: TGCGCCAGCAGCGGACTAGCGGGCTCCTACAATGAGCAGTTCTTC.